The TCR beta chain under discussion was sequenced for a study of T cell repertoires in cytomegalovirus infection. The study, taken as a whole, reports: The study found HLA-C-restricted CMV-specific TCR beta clonotypes dominating the ex vivo response.

The CDR3 has 17 residues. Germline V CDR1 and CDR2: LGHNA, YSLEER. The germline V and J ends were trimmed by 0 bases and 4 bases, with 16 bases remaining between them. In TCRdb, the reads were re-called with MiXCR into one record per CDR3 protein. Seen here are some 120,000 distinct CDR3 sequences, 10% observed once, and the top ten hold roughly 31%. This clonotype was detected a few times. Its antigen is not identified. The genes are TRBV4-3 and TRBJ2-1, with no clear D. Material for sequencing was PBMCs, sequenced either directly or after in vitro stimulation (not recorded which). The sequence came from a human donor in good health (CMV status not recorded). Some clones in this sample may be carry-over from other donors' samples. The CDR3 coding sequence is TGCGCCAGCAGCCAAGATTGGGTCAAGGGCGGATACAATGAGCAGTTCTTC. Its protein is CASSQDWVKGGYNEQFF.